The next 15 T cell receptor beta chains were all read from a single sample in a study of blood T cell repertoires in COVID-19. Clones were sequenced by immunoSEQ multiplex PCR, and TCRdb holds only the in-frame ones, with some missing. In the table there are a few hundred thousand clones, roughly 90% of which are singletons. Sequences were obtained from PBMCs or T cells enriched from blood (not recorded which). The source is a woman aged 25 to 39 who had recovered from COVID-19.

This clone was seen only once. This sequence joins TRBV11-3 and TRBJ2-7; D is perhaps TRBD2 (5 bases). Trimming pared 4 bases from V and 3 bases from J, leaving 10 bases between. The CDR3 length is 13 residues. The germline V gene has CDR1 SGHNT and CDR2 YENEEA. This chain's CDR3 is CASSSPAGYEQYF. DNA for the CDR3: TGTGCCAGCAGCTCGCCGGCGGGCTACGAGCAGTACTTC.

The chain couples TRBV18 to TRBJ2-3; no clear D gene. Germline CDR1 is KGHSH and CDR2 is LQKENI. This CDR3 comprises 16 residues. The germline V and J ends were trimmed by 3 bases and 1 base, with 14 bases remaining between them. The CDR3: CASSPTGYEGTDTQYF. Here the CDR3 DNA reads TGTGCCAGCTCACCGACCGGGTACGAAGGCACAGATACGCAGTATTTT.

V and J are TRBV9 and TRBJ2-2, with 7 bases fitting TRBD2. Trimming removed 0 bases from V and 5 bases from J; junction bases left unmatched: 4. The CDR3 totals 15 residues. The germline V gene encodes CDR1 SGDLS and CDR2 YYNGEE. Written as DNA, the CDR3 is TGTGCCAGCAGCGTAGAAAGGGAGGGGACCGGGGAGCTGTTTTTT. Its protein is CASSVEREGTGELFF.

This chain connects TRBV12-3 or TRBV12-4 to TRBJ1-1; TRBD1 is a possible D gene (6 bases). There are 13 residues in the CDR3. V lost 3 bases, J lost 6 bases, and 11 bases lay in between. The CDR3 is CASSLGAGAEAFF. The CDR3 coding sequence is TGTGCCAGCAGTTTGGGGGCGGGGGCTGAAGCTTTCTTT.

The chain couples TRBV28 to TRBJ1-6, with no clear D. Trimming shortened V by 4 bases and J by 0 bases, and 13 bases separated the two germline ends. Germline assignment: CDR1 MDHEN and CDR2 SYDVKM. The CDR3 extends over 17 amino acids. CDR3 loop: CASSSPGLSSYNSPLHF. CDR3 nucleotides: TGTGCCAGCAGTTCCCCGGGTCTGAGCTCCTATAATTCACCCCTCCACTTT.

The chain links TRBV2 to TRBJ2-5, with D unclear. The CDR3 is 12 residues long. Trimming pared 7 bases from V and 2 bases from J, leaving 8 bases between. In germline, CDR1 is SNHLY, CDR2 FYNNEI. The CDR3 region is CASNLLQETQYF. The CDR3 DNA reads as TGTGCCAGCAACTTGCTACAAGAGACCCAGTACTTC.

This clone was observed a few times. V gene TRBV28 combines with J gene TRBJ1-6; 7 bases align to TRBD1. The germline V gene has CDR1 MDHEN and CDR2 SYDVKM. This CDR3 is built from 16 residues. Germline trimming cut 6 bases from V and 5 bases from J; bases unmatched to any gene: 10. The CDR3 region is CASSHVRDSDNSPLHF. CDR3 sequence (DNA): TGTGCCAGCAGCCATGTGCGGGACAGTGATAATTCACCCCTCCACTTT.

The chain joins TRBV3-1 (or the pseudogene TRBV3-2) to TRBJ2-7; D is unclear. The CDR3 is 13 residues long. The germline V gene has CDR1 LGHDT and CDR2 YNNKEL (reference sequence). Trimming left V 0 bases short and J 4 bases short, with 7 bases between. The CDR3 protein is CASSQDSFYEQYF. In DNA, the CDR3 is TGTGCCAGCAGCCAAGATAGCTTTTACGAGCAGTACTTC.

This chain joins TRBV12-3 or TRBV12-4 and TRBJ1-2; possibly TRBD1 for D (5 bases). The CDR3 spans 12 residues. Between the trimmed V and J ends, which lost 6 bases and 4 bases, there was a span of 9 bases. CDR3 DNA sequence: TGTGCCAGCAGACCCGGGGGCTATGGCTACACCTTC. Its translation: CASRPGGYGYTF.

CDR3 bases: TGTGCCAGCAGCTCACTAATACAGGGCCTTTTTTCTGGGGCCAACGTCCTGACTTTC. Amino acids: CASSSLIQGLFSGANVLTF. The J gene is TRBJ2-6, the V gene TRBV11-2; possibly TRBD1 for D (6 bases). This CDR3 comprises 19 residues. Trimming shortened V by 4 bases and J by 1 base, and 20 bases separated the two germline ends. Germline V lookup: CDR1 SGHAT, CDR2 FQNNGV.

The V and J genes are TRBV4-3 and TRBJ1-3; D may be TRBD1 (5 bases). The CDR3 runs 14 residues. CDR1 is LGHNA, CDR2 YSLEER, per germline. Trimming cost V 0 bases and J 4 bases, with 7 bases left between them. In DNA form, the CDR3 reads TGCGCCAGCAGCCAAGAATACAGGGGAAACACCATATATTTT. Translated: CASSQEYRGNTIYF.

The chain joins TRBV6-5 to TRBJ2-3; 7 bases are a match to TRBD1. CDR3 length: 15 amino acids. The trim removed 2 bases at V and 5 bases at J, leaving 7 bases unmatched. The germline CDR1 and CDR2 sequences are MNHEY and SVGAGI. The CDR3 DNA reads TGTGCCAGCAGTTACCAACAGGGGATGCTAGATACGCAGTATTTT. Its protein product is CASSYQQGMLDTQYF.

The chain combines TRBV28 with TRBJ1-5; D is undetermined. From germline, CDR1 is MDHEN and CDR2 SYDVKM. Trimming removed 3 bases from V and 8 bases from J, with 8 bases in between. The CDR3 contains 12 residues. The CDR3 spells CASSFYSEPQHF. The CDR3 DNA reads as TGTGCCAGCAGTTTCTATTCCGAGCCCCAGCATTTT.

The chain links TRBV4-2 to TRBJ1-6, with TRBD1 identical over 7 bases. The V gene's germline CDR1 is LGHNA and CDR2 YNFKEQ. The J segment lost 7 bases and the V segment lost 2 bases, leaving 8 bases of the junction unmatched. The CDR3 is made up of 16 amino acids. Here the CDR3 reads CASSQPQGGLNSPLHF. The CDR3 nucleotides read TGTGCCAGCAGCCAACCGCAGGGGGGCCTCAATTCACCCCTCCACTTT.

The chain employs TRBV10-3 and TRBJ1-2; 7 bases are a match to TRBD1. The germline gives CDR1 ENHRY, CDR2 SYGVKD. The CDR3 extends over 14 amino acids. J was trimmed by 8 bases and V by 2 bases; bases with no gene match: 8. CDR3 DNA: TGTGCCATCAGTGAGCGGGACAGTGGGGCCGGCTACACCTTC. This encodes CAISERDSGAGYTF.